The present TCR beta chain was sequenced within a study of CD8+CD57+ T cells in acquired aplastic anemia. Study-wide context: DNA recovered from sorted CD4+ and CD8+ cells had a mean of around 3.2 ug. Regarding the study as a whole: No significant patient-versus-control difference appeared in CD8+ Simpson's diversity.

Individuals selected for sequencing had exhibited CD8+CD57+ cell expansion on flow cytometry. As to this clonotype: What it binds is not known.

Genomic DNA acted as the template from which TCR beta VDJ combination and CDR3 sequence profiling were carried out. TCRdb itself ran the reads through MiXCR, one entry per CDR3 protein. The table lists over 150,000 distinct CDR3 sequences, 70% to 75% of them singletons. V shed 0 bases and J shed 6 bases, with 14 bases lying between them. The germline V gene encodes CDR1 DFQATT and CDR2 SNEGSKA (reference sequence). The CDR3 length is 14 residues. The sequence was collected from a human donor with aplastic anemia. The rearrangement joins TRBV20-1 to TRBJ1-1; D not certain. Specimen: sorted CD4+, CD8+, or CD8+CD57+ T cells (not recorded which) from PBMCs. CDR3 loop: CSARDTVSLAEAFF. CDR3 DNA sequence: TGCAGTGCTAGAGATACCGTCTCCCTAGCTGAAGCTTTCTTT.